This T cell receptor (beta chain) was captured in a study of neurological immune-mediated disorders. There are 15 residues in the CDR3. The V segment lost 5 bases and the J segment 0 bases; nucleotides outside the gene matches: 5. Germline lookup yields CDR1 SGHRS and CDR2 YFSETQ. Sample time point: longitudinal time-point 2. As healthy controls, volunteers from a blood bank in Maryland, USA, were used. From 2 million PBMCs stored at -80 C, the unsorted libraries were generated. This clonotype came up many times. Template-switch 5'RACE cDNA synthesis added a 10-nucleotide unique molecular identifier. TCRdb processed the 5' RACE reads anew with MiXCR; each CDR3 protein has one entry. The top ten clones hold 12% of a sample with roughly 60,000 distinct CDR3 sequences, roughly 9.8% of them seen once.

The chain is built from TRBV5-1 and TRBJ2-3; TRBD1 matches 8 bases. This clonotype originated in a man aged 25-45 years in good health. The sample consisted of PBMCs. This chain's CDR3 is CASRRRTGSTDTQYF. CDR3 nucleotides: TGCGCCAGCAGACGCCGGACAGGGAGCACAGATACGCAGTATTTT.